These T cell receptor beta chains were read from a single sample in a study of T-cell memory formation after mild COVID-19. TCRdb processed the 5' RACE reads anew with MiXCR; each CDR3 protein has one entry. The sample includes a few hundred thousand distinct CDR3 sequences, about 15% seen only once; the top ten take 20% to 25%. Sequencing was carried out using PBMCs or a T cell subset sorted from them (not recorded which). Source of these receptors: a man younger than 35 who had mild COVID-19 (a few samples of this study predate the infection). Cell type and time point are not known. CDR3s include the opening cysteine and the closing phenylalanine or tryptophan. D genes are given only for firm matches. Clone size appears in some rows only: once, few, many, or a class for an expanded clone.

>TRBJ2-5|TRBV6-5|-|-
TGTGCCAGCAGTTACCCGGGGACGGGGGACGGAGAGACCCAGTACTTC
CASSYPGTGDGETQYF
>TRBJ2-3|TRBV19|-|TRBD1
TGTGCCAGTAGTATAGACCGACAGGGGATAGATACGCAGTATTTT
CASSIDRQGIDTQYF
>TRBJ2-1|TRBV4-3|-|-
TGCGCCAGCAGCCAAGCTTTAGCCTCCTACAATGAGCAGTTCTTC
CASSQALASYNEQFF
>TRBJ2-5|TRBV5-1|few|-
TGCGCCAGCAGCGTTGAAGAGACCCAGTACTTC
CASSVEETQYF
>TRBJ1-2|TRBV7-2|many|-
TGTGCCAGCAGCTTATCCGGGTATGGCTACACCTTC
CASSLSGYGYTF
>TRBJ2-3|TRBV6-2/TRBV6-3|-|TRBD1
TGTGCCAGCAGCACCGGACAGGGGGTTCCCTTCACAGATACGCAGTATTTT
CASSTGQGVPFTDTQYF
>TRBJ1-1|TRBV29-1|few|-
TGCAGCGTTGAAGGGTCACCTTTCACTGAAGCTTTCTTT
CSVEGSPFTEAFF
>TRBJ1-5|TRBV7-8|-|TRBD1
TGTGCCAGCAGCCCTACCTCGGACAGGGGGATTCAGCCCCAGCATTTT
CASSPTSDRGIQPQHF
>TRBJ2-2|TRBV10-2|many|-
TGCGCCAGCAGTGGGGCCCTACTCGTCGGGGAGCTGTTTTTT
CASSGALLVGELFF
>TRBJ2-7|TRBV5-1|many|TRBD1
TGCGCCAGCAGCTTGGGGGGGCAGGGGGCCCTCGAGCAGTACTTC
CASSLGGQGALEQYF
>TRBJ2-1|TRBV12-3/TRBV12-4|-|-
TGTGCCAGCAGTTTTGACCTCCGGGAGCAGTTCTTC
CASSFDLREQFF
>TRBJ2-2|TRBV6-6|-|TRBD1
TGTGCCAGCAGACAGGGACAGAGTACATTGACCGGGGAGCTGTTTTTT
CASRQGQSTLTGELFF
>TRBJ2-2|TRBV4-1|-|TRBD2
TGCGCCAGCAGCCCGCTAGCGGGGGGCCCAACCGGGGAGCTGTTTTTT
CASSPLAGGPTGELFF
>TRBJ1-1|TRBV18|-|TRBD1
TGTGCCAGCTCACCAACCACAGACAGGGGGACTGAAGCTTTCTTT
CASSPTTDRGTEAFF
>TRBJ2-1|TRBV7-2|-|-
TGTGCCAGCACGCGGGGTTCGAGCGATGAGCAGTTCTTC
CASTRGSSDEQFF
>TRBJ1-2|TRBV5-4|few|-
TGTGCCAGCAGCTCATTTGTGGCTCAGGGTGATTATGGCTACACCTTC
CASSSFVAQGDYGYTF
>TRBJ1-2|TRBV15|-|-
TGTGCCACCAGCGAAAGCCCACCACGGGGCCCCTATGGCTACACCTTC
CATSESPPRGPYGYTF
>TRBJ2-7|TRBV5-6|few|TRBD2
TGTGCCAGCAGCCCCCCTGGAGCGGGATCCTACGAGCAGTACTTC
CASSPPGAGSYEQYF
>TRBJ2-7|TRBV20-1|-|-
TGCAGTGCAACCTCTGGGTCCTACGAGCAGTACTTC
CSATSGSYEQYF
>TRBJ2-5|TRBV12-3/TRBV12-4|-|TRBD2
TGTGCCAGCAGCGGGGGGCGGGGGGCTAAAGAGACCCAGTACTTC
CASSGGRGAKETQYF
>TRBJ2-1|TRBV25-1|many|-
TGTGCCAGCAGTGAGCGGCCATACAATGAGCAGTTCTTC
CASSERPYNEQFF
>TRBJ1-1|TRBV24-1|few|TRBD1
TGTGCCACCAGCGGACAGGGTCACACTGAAGCTTTCTTT
CATSGQGHTEAFF
>TRBJ1-4|TRBV20-1|many|-
TGCAGTGCTAGCTCAGGAGAAAAACTGTTTTTT
CSASSGEKLFF
>TRBJ1-5|TRBV19|few|-
TGTGCCAGTAATCGGCGGTTAGATCAGCCCCAGCATTTT
CASNRRLDQPQHF
>TRBJ1-1|TRBV19|-|-
TGTGCCAGTAGTACCTCCAGGAACCTGAACACTGAAGCTTTCTTT
CASSTSRNLNTEAFF
>TRBJ2-2|TRBV29-1|-|-
TGCAGCGTACAACGGGGCGGCACCGGGGAGCTGTTTTTT
CSVQRGGTGELFF
>TRBJ1-2|TRBV5-1|few|-
TGCGCCAGCAGCTTGTCGCCAGGGGAGAAGGGTGGCTTC
CASSLSPGEKGGF
>TRBJ1-4|TRBV28|-|-
TGTGCCAGCACCTCCAGACAGGCTAATGAAAAACTGTTTTTT
CASTSRQANEKLFF
>TRBJ2-1|TRBV7-2|few|-
TGTGCCAGCAGTCCTAGTATAACCTACAATGAGCAGTTCTTC
CASSPSITYNEQFF
>TRBJ1-1|TRBV4-1|-|TRBD1
TGCGCCAGCAGCCAAGTTGGACAGGGCGACACTGAAGCTTTCTTT
CASSQVGQGDTEAFF
>TRBJ2-3|TRBV20-1|-|-
TGCAGTGCTAGGGAGATACAGGGTTTGAGCACAGATACGCAGTATTTT
CSAREIQGLSTDTQYF
>TRBJ1-1|TRBV20-1|few|-
TGCAGTGCCGGAGGGGGGAGCACTGAAGCTTTCTTT
CSAGGGSTEAFF
>TRBJ2-3|TRBV24-1|-|-
TGTGCCACCAGCCCGACCCGACAGGTGGTTGGGGATACGCAGTATTTT
CATSPTRQVVGDTQYF
>TRBJ2-3|TRBV9|-|-
TGTGCCAGCAGCGTGGAGGGGCTCAACACAGATACGCAGTATTTT
CASSVEGLNTDTQYF
>TRBJ2-1|TRBV5-1|-|-
TGCGCCAGCAGCTTTAGGCCCGCCGGGGATGAGCAGTTCTTC
CASSFRPAGDEQFF
>TRBJ1-3|TRBV5-1|-|TRBD1
TGCGCCAGCAGCTTGGGATACAGGGGCTCTGGAAACACCATATATTTT
CASSLGYRGSGNTIYF
>TRBJ2-1|TRBV19|-|-
TGTGCCAGTGGACTACAGGAGTACAATGAGCAGTTCTTC
CASGLQEYNEQFF